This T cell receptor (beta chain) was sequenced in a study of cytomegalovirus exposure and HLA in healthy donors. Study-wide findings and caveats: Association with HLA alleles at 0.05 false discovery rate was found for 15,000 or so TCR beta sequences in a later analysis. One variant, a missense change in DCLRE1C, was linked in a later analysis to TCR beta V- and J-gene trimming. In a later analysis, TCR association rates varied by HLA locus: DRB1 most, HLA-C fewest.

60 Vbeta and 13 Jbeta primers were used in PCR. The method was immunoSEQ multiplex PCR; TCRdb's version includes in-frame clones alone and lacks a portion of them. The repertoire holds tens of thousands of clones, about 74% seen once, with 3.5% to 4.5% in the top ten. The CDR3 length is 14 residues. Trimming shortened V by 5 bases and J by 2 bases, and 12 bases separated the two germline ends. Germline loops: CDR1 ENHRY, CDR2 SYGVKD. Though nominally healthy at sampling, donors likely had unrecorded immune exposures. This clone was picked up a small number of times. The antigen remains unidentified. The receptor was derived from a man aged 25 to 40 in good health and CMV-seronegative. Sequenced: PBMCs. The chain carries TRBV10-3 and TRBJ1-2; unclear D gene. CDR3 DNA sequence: TGTGCCATCAGTCCTGGCGGCACGAACTATGGCTACACCTTC. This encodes CAISPGGTNYGYTF.